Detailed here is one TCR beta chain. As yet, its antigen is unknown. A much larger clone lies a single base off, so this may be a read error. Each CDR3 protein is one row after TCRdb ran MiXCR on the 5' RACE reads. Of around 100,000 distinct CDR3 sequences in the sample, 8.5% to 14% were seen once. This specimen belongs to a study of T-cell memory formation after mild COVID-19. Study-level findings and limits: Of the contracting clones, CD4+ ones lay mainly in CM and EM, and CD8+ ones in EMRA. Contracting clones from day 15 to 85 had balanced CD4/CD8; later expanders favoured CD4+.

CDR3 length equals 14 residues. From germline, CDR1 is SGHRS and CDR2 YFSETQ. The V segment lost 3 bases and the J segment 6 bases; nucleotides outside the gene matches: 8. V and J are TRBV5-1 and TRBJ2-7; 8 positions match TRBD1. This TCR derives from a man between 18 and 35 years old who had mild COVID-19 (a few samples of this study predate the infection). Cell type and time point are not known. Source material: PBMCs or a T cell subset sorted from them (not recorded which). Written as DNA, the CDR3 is TGCGCCAGCAGCTACTACAGGGGGACGAGCGAGCAGTACTTC. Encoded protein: CASSYYRGTSEQYF. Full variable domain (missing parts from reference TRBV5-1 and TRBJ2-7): KAGVTQTPRYLIKTRGQQVTLSCSPISGHRSVSWYQQTPGQGLQFLFEYFSETQRNKGNFPGRFSGRQFSNSRSEMNVSTLELGDSALYLCASSYYRGTSEQYFGPGTRLTVT.